The next 32 T cell receptor beta chains were all read from a single sample in a study of low-dose radiotherapy and immunotherapy resistance in tumors. This sample's time point: after trial treatment. The treatment is: LDRT plus nivolumab, ipilimumab, low-dose cyclophosphamide and aspirin (RACIN trial). Priming of first-strand cDNA relied on TRAV- and TRBV-specific primers (covering alpha and beta chains). Using a constant-region primer together with a V-primer adapter, TCRs were subjected to approximately 20 PCR cycles of amplification. TCRdb analysed the reads with MiXCR anew, one entry per CDR3 protein. Among 35,000 to 50,000 distinct CDR3 sequences listed, 20% to 30% were seen once. The specimen was PBMCs, collected after low-dose radiotherapy plus immunotherapy. Source of these receptors: a male donor with prostate cancer.

This clonotype has ten or more counts. The rearrangement joins TRBV4-3 to TRBJ2-3, with D possibly being TRBD1 (6 bases). This CDR3 contains 15 residues. The V gene lost 4 bases and the J gene lost 6 bases, with 17 bases spanning the gap. The germline CDR1 and CDR2 sequences are LGHNA and YSLEER. CDR3 sequence: CASSRRRGNGDTQYF. The DNA of the CDR3 is TGCGCCAGCAGCCGAAGAAGGGGGAATGGTGATACGCAGTATTTT.

This clonotype was found a few times. Here the CDR3 reads CSAGGKGGQPQHF. The CDR3 coding sequence is TGCAGTGCTGGGGGCAAGGGGGGACAGCCCCAGCATTTT. The V and J genes are TRBV20-1 and TRBJ1-5; the D gene is possibly TRBD1 (6 bases). The CDR3 is made up of 13 amino acids. The germline V gene encodes CDR1 DFQATT and CDR2 SNEGSKA (reference sequence). Trimming took 5 bases from V and 7 from J, leaving 15 bases between them.

V is TRBV7-2 and J is TRBJ1-6; the D gene is possibly TRBD1 (5 bases). The length of the CDR3 is 15 residues. Germline V lookup: CDR1 SGHTA, CDR2 FQGNSA. Trimming removed 4 bases from V and 10 bases from J, with 17 bases in between. The CDR3 DNA reads as TGTGCCAGCAGCTCCGAGTACAGGACGGGATCACCCCTCCACTTT. Its protein is CASSSEYRTGSPLHF.

The rearrangement links TRBV19 to TRBJ1-5; tentatively, D is TRBD1 (5 bases). V dropped 4 bases and J dropped 10 bases, with 14 bases sitting between them. The CDR3 is 13 residues long. Germline V CDR1 and CDR2: LNHDA, SQIVND (reference sequence). The CDR3 reads CASSTRSGEPQHF. Here the CDR3 DNA reads TGTGCCAGTAGTACCCGGTCGGGGGAACCCCAGCATTTT.

This clonotype has at least ten counts. The J gene is TRBJ1-1, the V gene TRBV5-4; D is possibly TRBD1 (5 bases). This CDR3 region has 15 residues. CDR1 is SGHNT, CDR2 YYREEE, per germline (reference sequence). Trimming removed 0 bases at V and 2 bases at J, with 11 bases between. The CDR3 nucleotides read TGTGCCAGCAGCTTGGTTTTCCAGGGAAACACTGAAGCTTTCTTT. Translated, it gives CASSLVFQGNTEAFF.

In this sample, this clonotype turned up many times. The CDR3 DNA follows: TGCAGCACTGGAAGTTCCTACGAGCAGTACTTC. It yields the protein CSTGSSYEQYF. The chain uses TRBV20-1 and TRBJ2-7; no reliable D call. The CDR3 consists of 11 residues. Germline loops: CDR1 DFQATT, CDR2 SNEGSKA (reference sequence).

On this clonotype itself: It is unclear where the CDR3 begins or ends on the DNA, so no DNA is shown, and the CDR3 is as TCRdb lists it. This chain connects TRBV6-2 or TRBV6-3 to TRBJ1-4; the table calls TRBD1, which could not be checked here. Ends included, the CDR3 has 15 residues. CDR1 MNHEY and CDR2 SVGEGT come from the germline V gene. CDR3 sequence: CASSARTGNEKLFFF.

The rearrangement joins TRBV7-9 to TRBJ2-1; the match to TRBD2 covers 15 bases. CDR1 is SEHNR and CDR2 is FQNEAQ in the germline V gene (reference sequence). V gave up 5 bases and J gave up 10 bases; unmatched junction bases: 9. The CDR3 has 16 amino acids. CDR3 nucleotides: TGTGCCAGCAGCCTACCGGGACTAGCGGGGGGCAGGGAGCAGTTCTTC. Its translation is CASSLPGLAGGREQFF.

This clonotype was recorded at least ten times. The chain is built from TRBV5-1 and TRBJ1-5; tentative D call: TRBD1 (5 bases). This CDR3 contains 14 residues. Germline V lookup: CDR1 SGHRS, CDR2 YFSETQ. Trimming cost V 0 bases and J 9 bases, with 13 bases left between them. Written as DNA, the CDR3 is TGCGCCAGCAGCTTGGGGGGGGTGGAAGCGCCCCAGCATTTT. It codes for CASSLGGVEAPQHF.

As for this clonotype: This sequence is one base from a far larger clone and is likely a read error. This sequence joins TRBV2 and TRBJ2-7; D gene unclear. Germline values: CDR1 SNHLY, CDR2 FYNNEI. This CDR3 is built from 13 residues. V lost 8 bases and J 7 bases, leaving 18 bases between the germline ends. The CDR3 loop reads CASGVDRRNEQYF. For the CDR3, the DNA is TGTGCCAGCGGGGTGGACCGCAGGAATGAGCAGTACTTC.

A remark on this clonotype: It is unclear where the CDR3 begins or ends on the DNA, so no DNA is shown, and the CDR3 is as TCRdb lists it. The J gene is TRBJ1-2, the V gene TRBV18; TRBD1 is the table's D call, not checked against the DNA. Germline CDR1 reads KGHSH; CDR2 reads LQKENI. The CDR3 spans 23 residues, counting both ends. CDR3 amino acids: CASSQTSVYFCAITIDRADGYTF.

This clonotype was found many times. The chain combines TRBV6-2 or TRBV6-3 with TRBJ2-2; 9 bases match TRBD1. Germline assignment: CDR1 MNHEY and CDR2 SVGEGT. Losses at the gene ends were 0 bases for V and 5 bases for J; bases not matched to a gene: 7. This CDR3 contains 17 residues. The CDR3 protein is CASSYSGDRATTGELFF. Written as DNA, the CDR3 is TGTGCCAGCAGTTACTCTGGGGACAGGGCTACTACCGGGGAGCTGTTTTTT.

This clonotype has only a few counts. The chain combines TRBV6-2 or TRBV6-3 with TRBJ1-2; D is perhaps TRBD1 (5 bases). The germline gives CDR1 MNHEY, CDR2 SVGEGT. The CDR3 is made up of 14 amino acids. The ends were cut back, 5 bases at V and 9 bases at J, with 19 bases in the middle. The CDR3 region has the DNA TGTGCCAGCAGTGAAGTGACGGCGTGGGGGAGCTACACCTTC. Its protein is CASSEVTAWGSYTF.

Relative to its sample, this clonotype is medium-sized. V usage is TRBV11-2 and J usage is TRBJ2-3, with D maybe TRBD2 (6 bases). Germline V CDR1 and CDR2: SGHAT, FQNNGV. Trimming pared 9 bases from V and 2 bases from J, leaving 21 bases between. The length of the CDR3 is 16 residues. In DNA form, the CDR3 reads TGTGCCAGTCCCCTACCGGGCGGGATTGCCACAGATACGCAGTATTTT. Protein sequence: CASPLPGGIATDTQYF.

In this sample, this clonotype turned up many times. V is TRBV20-1 and J is TRBJ1-4, with D perhaps matching TRBD1 (6 bases). In germline, CDR1 is DFQATT, CDR2 SNEGSKA (reference sequence). This CDR3 has 14 amino acids. V was pared by 5 bases and J by 6 bases, with 16 bases between. This CDR3 reads CSAGGRQGDEKLFF. CDR3 bases: TGCAGTGCTGGGGGCCGGCAGGGAGATGAAAAACTGTTTTTT.

This clonotype is medium-sized by share. J is TRBJ2-5 and V is TRBV5-6; TRBD1 or TRBD2 may be the D gene (5 bases each). The CDR3 sequence is 15 residues long. Trimming stripped 5 bases from V and 6 bases from J, with 20 bases between. Germline V gene sequence: CDR1 SGHDT, CDR2 YYEEEE. As DNA, the CDR3 is TGTGCCAGCAGTTCTGGGACCGCGGCCTGGAAGACCCAGTACTTC. Translation gives CASSSGTAAWKTQYF.

This clonotype came up many times. The genes are TRBV9 and TRBJ2-1, with D perhaps matching TRBD2 (5 bases). CDR3 size: 17 residues. Trimming removed 0 bases at V and 0 bases at J, with 13 bases between. Germline values: CDR1 SGDLS, CDR2 YYNGEE. The DNA for the CDR3 is TGTGCCAGCAGCGTAGGTTTAGCGAGCGGCTCCTACAATGAGCAGTTCTTC. It specifies CASSVGLASGSYNEQFF.

About this clonotype itself: A far larger clone is only one base removed, so a read error is likely. The V and J genes are TRBV11-2 and TRBJ2-1; D ambiguous. The CDR3 is made up of 12 amino acids. Germline CDR1 reads SGHAT; CDR2 reads FQNNGV. The V and J ends lost 5 bases and 10 bases respectively, with 12 bases between them. The CDR3 is CASSRSGEEQFF. The CDR3 DNA follows: TGTGCCAGCAGCCGTAGTGGAGAGGAGCAGTTCTTC.

The rearrangement links TRBV9 to TRBJ1-1; weak D call: TRBD1 (6 bases). V lost 3 bases to trimming and J lost 4 bases, with 10 bases between them. The germline gives CDR1 SGDLS, CDR2 YYNGEE. CDR3 size: 13 residues. The CDR3: CASSEGVRTEAFF. CDR3 coding DNA: TGTGCCAGCAGCGAGGGGGTCCGCACTGAAGCTTTCTTT. Using reference TRBV9 and TRBJ1-1 for the parts outside the CDR3, the full variable domain is DSGVTQTPKHLITATGQRVTLRCSPRSGDLSVYWYQQSLDQGLQFLIQYYNGEERAKGNILERFSAQQFPDLHSELNLSSLELGDSALYFCASSEGVRTEAFFGQGTRLTVV.

As for this clonotype: With a far larger clone one base away, a read error is the likely cause. The chain is built from TRBV20-1 and TRBJ2-1, with TRBD1 as a possible D gene (6 bases). V lost 3 bases, J lost 10 bases, and 16 bases lay in between. The CDR3 length is 13 residues. The germline CDR1 and CDR2 sequences are DFQATT and SNEGSKA (reference sequence). CDR3 protein: CSARGATPNEQFF. The CDR3 coding sequence is TGCAGTGCTAGGGGGGCTACCCCCAACGAGCAGTTCTTC.

CDR3 DNA sequence: TGTGCCACCGCCGGGACAGGGCGGAACACTGAAGCTTTCTTT. It is translated as CATAGTGRNTEAFF. The V call is TRBV24-1, the J call TRBJ1-1; TRBD1 matches at 9 bases. The CDR3 extends over 14 amino acids. In germline, CDR1 is KGHDR, CDR2 SFDVKD. V trimming: 9 bases; J trimming: 1 base; junction bases outside the gene matches: 5.

This clonotype came up many times. The V call is TRBV21-1, the J call TRBJ2-3. TRBV21-1 is a listed pseudogene. This CDR3 contains 14 residues. CDR3 DNA sequence: TGTGCCAGCAGCAAAGGGATAAACACAGATACGCAGTATTTT. Protein: CASSKGINTDTQYF.

The chain couples TRBV9 to TRBJ2-1, with D perhaps assigned TRBD1 or TRBD2 (5 bases each). Trimming removed 5 bases at V and 2 bases at J, with 11 bases between. The CDR3 contains 14 residues. CDR1 and CDR2 from the germline V gene are SGDLS and YYNGEE. CDR3 protein: CASRGENPYNEQFF. The DNA for the CDR3 is TGTGCCAGCAGGGGGGAGAACCCCTACAATGAGCAGTTCTTC. Together with reference TRBV9 and TRBJ2-1, the CDR3 gives the full variable domain: DSGVTQTPKHLITATGQRVTLRCSPRSGDLSVYWYQQSLDQGLQFLIQYYNGEERAKGNILERFSAQQFPDLHSELNLSSLELGDSALYFCASRGENPYNEQFFGPGTRLTVL.

This clonotype was recorded many times. CDR3: CASSLGRGSNEQFF. The CDR3 DNA sequence: TGTGCCAGCAGCTTAGGGCGGGGCAGTAATGAGCAGTTCTTC. The gene calls are TRBV7-7 and TRBJ2-1, with D perhaps TRBD2 (6 bases). The germline gives CDR1 SSHAT, CDR2 FNYEAQ (reference sequence). The length of the CDR3 is 14 residues. Trimming took off 1 base at V and 7 bases at J, with 11 bases between the two ends.

This clonotype was detected ten times or more. V is TRBV10-3 and J is TRBJ2-2, with 9 nucleotides matching TRBD2. The CDR3 consists of 14 residues. The V gene end was trimmed by 6 bases and the J gene end by 7 bases; junction bases not matched to a gene: 6. Germline lookup yields CDR1 ENHRY and CDR2 SYGVKD. CDR3 sequence reads: CAISPRLADGELFF. For the CDR3, the DNA is TGTGCCATCAGCCCTAGACTAGCGGACGGGGAGCTGTTTTTT.

In this sample, this clonotype turned up many times. The CDR3 DNA is TGTGCCAGCAGCCCTCTGTTCCGCAGGGGAAGTGAAAAACTGTTTTTT. Its protein is CASSPLFRRGSEKLFF. The gene calls are TRBV14 and TRBJ1-4; tentatively, D is TRBD1 (6 bases). CDR1 is SGHDN and CDR2 is FVKESK in the germline V gene. The length of the CDR3 is 16 residues. V lost 4 bases, J lost 7 bases, and 19 bases lay in between.

The chain joins TRBV5-1 to TRBJ2-7; 7 bases match TRBD1. J was trimmed by 4 bases and V by 0 bases; bases with no gene match: 4. Germline lookup yields CDR1 SGHRS and CDR2 YFSETQ. The length of the CDR3 is 14 residues. The CDR3 DNA reads TGCGCCAGCAGCTTGGTGGGGGACAGTTACGAGCAGTACTTC. Translating it yields CASSLVGDSYEQYF.

This clonotype occurred many times. The chain employs TRBV20-1 and TRBJ2-1, with 7 bases aligning to TRBD2. V gave up 6 bases and J gave up 3 bases; unmatched junction bases: 17. Germline CDR1 DFQATT, CDR2 SNEGSKA (reference sequence). This CDR3 has 17 amino acids. CDR3 nucleotide sequence: TGCAGTGCCTCACCCGCCCTTGGACTAGAGGGCTACAATGAGCAGTTCTTC. This codes for CSASPALGLEGYNEQFF.

In this sample, this clonotype turned up many times. This CDR3 reads CASGGDSGANVLTF. In DNA, the CDR3 is TGTGCTAGTGGGGGGGACTCTGGGGCCAACGTCCTGACTTTC. This sequence joins TRBV12-5 and TRBJ2-6; tentatively, D is TRBD1 or TRBD2 (5 bases each). Germline V gene sequence: CDR1 LGHNT, CDR2 FRNRAP. The CDR3 runs to 14 residues. V lost 6 bases, J lost 0 bases, and 6 bases lay in between.

Ten or more counts support this clonotype. The chain joins TRBV29-1 to TRBJ2-5; the D call may be TRBD1 or TRBD2 (10 bases each). The CDR3 is 20 amino acids. V lost 5 bases, J lost 9 bases, and 40 bases lay in between. CDR1 is SQVTM, CDR2 ANQGSEA, per germline. CDR3 sequence: CSVSRQGAVSGTSVGGAQYF. The CDR3 bases are TGCAGCGTTTCCCGACAGGGGGCCGTGTCCGGGACTAGCGTTGGGGGTGCCCAGTACTTC.

Many counts were recorded for this clonotype. This rearrangement joins TRBV4-1 to TRBJ2-7; TRBD2 agrees at 7 bases. Per germline, CDR1 MGHRA and CDR2 YSYEKL. Trimming took 1 base from V and 7 from J; bases not matched to a gene: 7. The CDR3 loop spans 14 amino acids. The CDR3 coding sequence is TGCGCCAGCAGCCAAGGGGGAGGGGCGAAAGAGCAGTACTTC. This translates into CASSQGGGAKEQYF.

The sample holds many counts of this clonotype. The chain combines TRBV19 with TRBJ2-2, with 8 positions matching TRBD2. CDR1 is LNHDA and CDR2 is SQIVND in the germline V gene (reference sequence). With 5 bases clipped from V and 4 bases from J, the junction kept 6 bases outside the gene matches. This CDR3 region has 15 residues. The CDR3 region has the DNA TGTGCCAGTAGTCCTCCGCTAGCGGGCACCGGGGAGCTGTTTTTT. Translated, it gives CASSPPLAGTGELFF.